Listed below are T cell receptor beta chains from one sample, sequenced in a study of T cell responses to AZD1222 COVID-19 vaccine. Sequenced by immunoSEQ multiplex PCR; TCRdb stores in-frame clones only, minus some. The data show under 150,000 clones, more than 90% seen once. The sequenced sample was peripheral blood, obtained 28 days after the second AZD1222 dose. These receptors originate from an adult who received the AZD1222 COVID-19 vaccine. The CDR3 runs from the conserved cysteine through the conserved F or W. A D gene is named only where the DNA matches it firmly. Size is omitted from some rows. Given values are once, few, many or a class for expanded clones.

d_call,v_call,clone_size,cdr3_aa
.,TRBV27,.,CASSEGANRKLFF
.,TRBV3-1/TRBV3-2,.,CASSHLADGTEAFF
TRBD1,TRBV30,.,CAWSVRQGSYGYTF
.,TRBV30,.,CAWKDRANTEAFF
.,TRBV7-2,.,CASSLGPGTDGNTIYF
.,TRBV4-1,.,CASSQDPASSYEQYF
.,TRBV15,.,CATSRGGDLRNQPQHF
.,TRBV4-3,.,CASSQFRTGPNTGELFF
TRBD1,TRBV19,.,CASSSWTGGYNSPLHF
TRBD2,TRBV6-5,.,CASNFGTSGKETQYF
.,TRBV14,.,CASEGGGPFEKLFF
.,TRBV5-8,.,CASSLEGSPYEQYF
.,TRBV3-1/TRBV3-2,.,CASSPHRGRNQPQHF
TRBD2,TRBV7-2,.,CASSGSSGGTGFGQYF
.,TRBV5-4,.,CASSVGGINYGYTF
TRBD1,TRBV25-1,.,CASSDHRGWAGELFF
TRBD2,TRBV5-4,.,CASSLGREGYEQYF
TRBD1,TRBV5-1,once,CASSKTGSGNQPQHF
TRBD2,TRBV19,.,CASSIRVAGGEAEQFF
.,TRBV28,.,CASRGGGNTIYF
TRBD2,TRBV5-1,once,CASSSGGSGQVQNIQYF
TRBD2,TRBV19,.,CASSTSGGTGELFF
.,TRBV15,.,CATSRITGWSDSLF
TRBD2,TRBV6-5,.,CASSRLAGVTDTQYF
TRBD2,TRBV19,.,CASSQRDGVYEQYF
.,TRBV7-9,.,CASSLGHPGAQHF
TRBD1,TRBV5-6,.,CASSTGQGAGGYTF
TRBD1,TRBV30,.,CAWSVLQGGTEAFF
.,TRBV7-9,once,CASSPAGTGRFTGELFF
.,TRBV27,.,CASSFRANYGYTF
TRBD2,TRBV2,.,CASSEGLADTGELFF
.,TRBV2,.,CASSANSGNTIYF
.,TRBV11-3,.,CASSLVGGDNEKLFF
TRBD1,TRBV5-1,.,CASSSGTGGQPQHF
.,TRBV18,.,CASSPNSFVGNQPQHF
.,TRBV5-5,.,CASSLRGVGYNSPLHF
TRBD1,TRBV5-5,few,CASSLASGQGAHEQYF
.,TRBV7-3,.,CASSSDRRNTEAFF
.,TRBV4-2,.,CASSQEGAAEAFF
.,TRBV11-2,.,CASSLDGYSYGYTF
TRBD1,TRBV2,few,CASRRQGRDTEAFF
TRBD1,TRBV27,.,CASSPRQGRLYGYTF